This TCR beta chain derives from a study of cytomegalovirus exposure and HLA in healthy donors. Primers for the PCR totalled 60 Vbeta and 13 Jbeta. Method: immunoSEQ multiplex PCR; TCRdb's copy keeps in-frame clones and lacks some. Among 85,000 to 130,000 clones, approximately 70% were seen once, and the ten largest hold 0.79%. This clone was seen a few times. The sequenced sample consisted of PBMCs. The clonotype was recovered from a boy aged 5-17 years in good health and CMV-seronegative.

In DNA form, the CDR3 reads TGTGCCAGTCGGGCTAGCGGGAGAGGCAGATACGAGCAGTACTTC. Protein sequence: CASRASGRGRYEQYF. V gene TRBV6-1 combines with J gene TRBJ2-7; 10 bases are a match to TRBD2. V dropped 9 bases and J dropped 4; count of bases not matched to a gene: 12. The CDR3 has 15 amino acids. Germline-derived CDR1 and CDR2 are MNHNS and SASEGT.